This entry features one T cell receptor beta chain sequence. Its specificity is unknown. The data were taken from a study of cytomegalovirus exposure and HLA in healthy donors. General study points: Reports indicated that the classifier achieved high specificity and sensitivity in diagnosing cytomegalovirus status. The authors excluded some V segments, including TRBV6-2 and TRBV6-3, as indistinguishable. The listing of roughly 160 TCR beta chains classed them as cytomegalovirus-associated. Researchers reported in a later analysis that a missense DCLRE1C variant was tied to TCR beta V- and J-gene trimming.

V gave up 4 bases and J gave up 8 bases, with 17 bases separating them. CDR3 length: 14 residues. The germline CDR1 and CDR2 sequences are SGHTA and FQGNSA. With 60 Vbeta and 13 Jbeta primers, the PCR was carried out. Sequencing used immunoSEQ multiplex PCR; TCRdb keeps in-frame clones, though not all of them. Altogether 150,000 to 200,000 clones are present, around 80% being singletons, with the ten largest covering approximately 1.5%. V and J are TRBV7-2 and TRBJ1-2; unclear D gene. The sample taken for sequencing was PBMCs. The clonotype comes from a male donor in good health and CMV-seronegative. This CDR3 is CASSSLGRGRGYTF. CDR3 DNA: TGTGCCAGCAGCTCCCTCGGCCGGGGTCGGGGCTACACCTTC.